This entry lists 21 T cell receptor beta chains sequenced from one sample in a study of long-term antiretroviral therapy in people with HIV. It was version v3.0 of the immunoSEQ assay that was run at survey level. Profiled with immunoSEQ multiplex PCR; TCRdb holds only in-frame clones, not every one. The sample yields about 30,000 clones, 94% seen once. The sequencing here drew on unsorted PBMCs, taken around 5.3 years after starting antiretroviral therapy. The receptors stem from a woman aged 50 to 60 with HIV.

This clone showed up just a few times. The chain employs TRBV4-3 and TRBJ2-5; possibly TRBD2 for D (5 bases). Trimming pared 1 base from V and 1 base from J, leaving 7 bases between. Germline V gene data show CDR1 as LGHNA and CDR2 as YSLEER. This CDR3 spans 14 amino acids. CDR3 loop: CASSQGGLQETQYF. The CDR3 bases are TGCGCCAGCAGCCAAGGAGGACTCCAAGAGACCCAGTACTTC.

This chain joins TRBV27 and TRBJ2-3, with unresolved D. Germline V gene sequence: CDR1 MNHEY, CDR2 SMNVEV (reference sequence). CDR3 size: 14 residues. The V and J ends lost 3 bases and 4 bases respectively, with 11 bases between them. CDR3: CASSFSEISDTQYF. The CDR3 bases are TGTGCCAGCAGTTTTTCGGAGATCTCAGATACGCAGTATTTT.

This clone was counted a single time. The chain joins TRBV2 to TRBJ1-2, with unresolved D. Trimming took off 0 bases at V and 6 bases at J, with 11 bases between the two ends. The CDR3 is 14 amino acids. From germline, CDR1 is SNHLY and CDR2 FYNNEI. The CDR3 here is CASSEALPENGYTF. DNA of the CDR3: TGTGCCAGCAGTGAAGCGCTTCCTGAGAATGGCTACACCTTC.

The rearrangement joins TRBV29-1 to TRBJ2-7; perhaps D is TRBD1 or TRBD2 (6 bases each). Trimming left V 4 bases short and J 4 bases short, with 20 bases between. CDR1 and CDR2 from the germline V gene are SQVTM and ANQGSEA. CDR3 length equals 15 residues. CDR3 sequence reads: CSVAGSGAGEYEQYF. The CDR3 region has the DNA TGCAGCGTTGCGGGGTCGGGGGCCGGCGAGTACGAGCAGTACTTC.

This clone was detected once. The rearrangement uses TRBV5-4 and TRBJ2-5; D is possibly TRBD1 (6 bases). The CDR3 extends over 16 amino acids. V dropped 4 bases and J dropped 5 bases, with 21 bases sitting between them. CDR1 is SGHNT, CDR2 YYREEE, per germline (reference sequence). CDR3: CASSDPDSEQWETQYF. CDR3 nucleotide sequence: TGTGCCAGCAGCGACCCGGACAGCGAGCAGTGGGAGACCCAGTACTTC. Combining the CDR3 with reference TRBV5-4 and TRBJ2-5 gives the whole variable domain ETGVTQSPTHLIKTRGQQVTLRCSSQSGHNTVSWYQQALGQGPQFIFQYYREEENGRGNFPPRFSGLQFPNYSSELNVNALELDDSALYLCASSDPDSEQWETQYFGPGTRLLVL.

This rearrangement joins TRBV6-1 to TRBJ2-5; the D is unclear. In germline, CDR1 is MNHNS, CDR2 SASEGT. The CDR3 spans 13 residues. V lost 1 base, J lost 7 bases, and 10 bases lay in between. CDR3 DNA: TGTGCCAGCAGTGAAGGCGGAGAAGGGACCCAGTACTTC. Protein: CASSEGGEGTQYF.

This clone appeared once. The chain joins TRBV2 to TRBJ1-2, with D possibly matching TRBD1 (5 bases). The CDR3 loop spans 10 amino acids. The V gene lost 6 bases and the J gene lost 6 bases, with 5 bases spanning the gap. Germline assignment: CDR1 SNHLY and CDR2 FYNNEI. CDR3 region: CASRDNGYTF. CDR3 sequence (DNA): TGTGCCAGCAGGGACAATGGCTACACCTTC.

The chain carries TRBV7-6 and TRBJ1-5; TRBD1 is a possible D gene (5 bases). CDR1 is SGHVS, CDR2 FNYEAQ, per germline. Trimming removed 5 bases at V and 3 bases at J, with 8 bases between. The CDR3 has 13 amino acids. Here the CDR3 DNA reads TGTGCCAGCAGCGTGGGGGACAATCAGCCCCAGCATTTT. It translates to CASSVGDNQPQHF.

V and J are TRBV4-1 and TRBJ1-1; 7 bases agree with TRBD1. The germline CDR1 and CDR2 sequences are MGHRA and YSYEKL. Losses at the gene ends were 9 bases for V and 5 bases for J; bases not matched to a gene: 21. The CDR3 is 17 residues long. The CDR3 nucleotides are TGCGCCAGTAACGATAGAGACAGGGTCGTTTTGGGGACTGAAGCTTTCTTT. As protein: CASNDRDRVVLGTEAFF.

The CDR3 sequence: CASSSRQGAKPQHF. The CDR3 DNA sequence: TGTGCCAGCAGTTCCCGACAGGGAGCCAAGCCCCAGCATTTT. The chain is built from TRBV6-7 and TRBJ1-5; TRBD1 matches 7 bases. TRBV6-7 is annotated as an ORF whose role is uncertain. The CDR3 length is 14 residues. The ends lost 4 bases at V and 8 bases at J; junction bases unmatched: 8.

This rearrangement joins TRBV20-1 to TRBJ1-1; D gene ambiguous. Trimming took off 1 base at V and 6 bases at J, with 6 bases between the two ends. The germline V gene has CDR1 DFQATT and CDR2 SNEGSKA (reference sequence). CDR3 length: 11 residues. The DNA of the CDR3 is TGCAGTGCTAGAGTTAACGCTGAAGCTTTCTTT. Protein sequence: CSARVNAEAFF.

The CDR3 DNA follows: TGTGCCAGCAGCCAAGTGATTCGGGACAATGAGCAGTTCTTC. It translates to CASSQVIRDNEQFF. The V gene is TRBV4-2, the J gene TRBJ2-1, with unresolved D. The length of the CDR3 is 14 residues. The germline V and J ends were trimmed by 1 base and 5 bases, with 9 bases remaining between them. Germline CDR1 LGHNA, CDR2 YNFKEQ.

V gene TRBV6-5 combines with J gene TRBJ1-6; possible D gene TRBD1, 5 bases. Germline loops: CDR1 MNHEY, CDR2 SVGAGI. V lost 8 bases to trimming and J lost 7 bases, with 15 bases between them. CDR3 length equals 14 residues. The chain's CDR3 is CASYAGRSNSPLHF. The CDR3, as DNA: TGTGCCAGCTATGCAGGGCGGTCCAATTCACCCCTCCACTTT.

This clone showed up just once. This chain links TRBV7-2 with TRBJ2-7; tentative D call: TRBD1 (5 bases). Germline V gene lookup returns CDR1 SGHTA and CDR2 FQGNSA. This CDR3 has 13 residues. Between the trimmed V and J ends, which lost 5 bases and 2 bases, there was a span of 10 bases. CDR3: CASSPGFPYEQYF. The CDR3 DNA follows: TGTGCCAGCAGCCCAGGGTTCCCCTACGAGCAGTACTTC.

This sequence joins TRBV2 and TRBJ2-5, with TRBD2 matching 9 bases. Germline lookup yields CDR1 SNHLY and CDR2 FYNNEI. The CDR3 spans 16 residues. With 6 bases clipped from V and 4 bases from J, the junction kept 12 bases outside the gene matches. The CDR3 coding sequence is TGTGCCAGCAGCGTCTTTGGCGGGGGGGCGGGAGAGACCCAGTACTTC. Its translation is CASSVFGGGAGETQYF.

This rearrangement joins TRBV9 to TRBJ2-1, with D perhaps matching TRBD2 (6 bases). V was cut by 3 bases and J by 3 bases, with 10 bases left in between. The CDR3 is 14 amino acids. The germline V gene has CDR1 SGDLS and CDR2 YYNGEE. CDR3 amino acids: CASSGAGLYNEQFF. CDR3 nucleotide sequence: TGTGCCAGCAGCGGGGCGGGGCTCTACAATGAGCAGTTCTTC.

The CDR3 DNA reads as TGTGCCAGCAGCCCTACCGTTACGTCTAATGAAAAACTGTTTTTT. Protein sequence: CASSPTVTSNEKLFF. This rearrangement joins TRBV2 to TRBJ1-4; D ambiguous. The CDR3 consists of 15 residues. V was cut by 6 bases and J by 3 bases, with 14 bases left in between. CDR1 SNHLY and CDR2 FYNNEI come from the germline V gene.

The chain couples TRBV4-1 to TRBJ1-2; 9 bases map to TRBD1. V dropped 0 bases and J dropped 5; count of bases not matched to a gene: 4. The germline V gene encodes CDR1 MGHRA and CDR2 YSYEKL. The CDR3 extends over 15 amino acids. CDR3 DNA: TGCGCCAGCAGCCAAGACCCGGGACAGGGTTATGGCTACACCTTC. Translated: CASSQDPGQGYGYTF.

The V gene is TRBV4-1, the J gene TRBJ1-6; D is unclear. Germline values: CDR1 MGHRA, CDR2 YSYEKL. Trimming pared 0 bases from V and 17 bases from J, leaving 11 bases between. CDR3 length: 12 amino acids. This CDR3 reads CASSQDLARFHF. The CDR3 DNA reads TGCGCCAGCAGCCAAGATCTGGCCAGGTTCCACTTT.

This chain links TRBV5-1 with TRBJ2-3, with 9 nucleotides matching TRBD1. This CDR3 is built from 14 residues. Losses at the gene ends were 4 bases for V and 4 bases for J; bases not matched to a gene: 4. The germline gives CDR1 SGHRS, CDR2 YFSETQ. CDR3 sequence reads: CASSRTGEPDTQYF. The CDR3 DNA reads TGCGCCAGCAGCCGGACAGGGGAGCCAGATACGCAGTATTTT.

J is TRBJ2-5 and V is TRBV5-1; 7 bases are a match to TRBD1. The trim removed 2 bases at V and 3 bases at J, leaving 4 bases unmatched. Germline values: CDR1 SGHRS, CDR2 YFSETQ. The CDR3 totals 14 residues. CDR3 in amino acids: CASSLRDREETQYF. In nucleotides, the CDR3 is TGCGCCAGCAGCTTACGGGACAGAGAAGAGACCCAGTACTTC.